This is a list of T cell receptor beta chains from one sample in a study of T-cell reconstitution after alpha-beta-depleted transplantation in children. TCRdb analysed the PCR reads with MiXCR anew, one entry per CDR3 protein. Of over 80,000 distinct CDR3 sequences in the sample, 23% were seen once. Here the sequenced sample was PBMCs, taken before TCRalphabeta/CD19-depleted stem cell transplant. The receptors were gathered from a boy between 2 and 10 years old with acute lymphoblastic leukemia, due to receive a stem cell transplant. CDR3s include the opening cysteine and the closing phenylalanine or tryptophan. A D gene is named only where the DNA matches it firmly. Only some rows state a clone size, as once, few, many or a class for expanded clones.

TRBD1,once,TRBJ2-7,TRBV29-1,CSVEGGWGQGDYEQYF,TGCAGCGTTGAAGGGGGCTGGGGACAGGGCGACTACGAGCAGTACTTC
TRBD1,many,TRBJ1-2,TRBV6-1,CASSVGTGYGYTF,TGTGCCAGCAGTGTCGGGACAGGCTATGGCTACACCTTC
TRBD1,NA,TRBJ1-2,TRBV25-1,CASSAPDRAYGYTF,TGTGCCAGCAGTGCCCCGGACAGGGCGTACGGCTACACCTTC
TRBD2,NA,TRBJ2-1,TRBV18,CASSPRGLAGSYNEQFF,TGTGCCAGCTCACCACGGGGACTAGCGGGGAGTTACAATGAGCAGTTCTTC
NA,NA,TRBJ2-5,TRBV20-1,CSAPDSGRRLSYQETQYF,TGCAGTGCTCCAGACTCCGGTCGACGACTCTCGTACCAAGAGACCCAGTACTTC
TRBD1,NA,TRBJ2-5,TRBV5-1,CASSSGTGGQETQYF,TGCGCCAGCAGCTCCGGGACAGGGGGCCAAGAGACCCAGTACTTC
NA,NA,TRBJ2-5,TRBV10-3,CAISARTQETQYF,TGTGCCATCAGTGCCCGAACCCAAGAGACCCAGTACTTC
TRBD2,NA,TRBJ2-1,TRBV20-1,CSARGLASFSYNEQFF,TGCAGTGCTAGGGGACTAGCGTCGTTCTCCTACAATGAGCAGTTCTTC
TRBD1,NA,TRBJ1-4,TRBV20-1,CSARSTGNNEKLFF,TGCAGTGCTCGATCGACAGGGAATAATGAAAAACTGTTTTTT
NA,few,TRBJ2-7,TRBV5-6,CASSLVGHEQYF,TGTGCCAGCAGCTTGGTAGGACACGAGCAGTACTTC
NA,NA,TRBJ1-5,TRBV20-1,CSARAGVSKQPQHF,TGCAGTGCTAGAGCAGGGGTATCGAAGCAGCCCCAGCATTTT
TRBD1,medium-sized,TRBJ1-6,TRBV12-3/TRBV12-4,CASSRRQGVDSPLHF,TGTGCCAGCAGTCGCAGACAGGGAGTCGATTCACCCCTCCACTTT
NA,few,TRBJ2-3,TRBV7-7,CASSLGLASTDTQYF,TGTGCCAGCAGCTTAGGCTTGGCGAGCACAGATACGCAGTATTTT
TRBD1,NA,TRBJ1-2,TRBV10-2,CASRETGGTVIYGYTF,TGCGCCAGCAGGGAGACAGGGGGGACTGTAATCTATGGCTACACCTTC
NA,NA,TRBJ2-1,TRBV28,CASSFPLPEGPYNEQFF,TGTGCCAGCAGTTTCCCTCTTCCGGAAGGACCCTACAATGAGCAGTTCTTC
NA,NA,TRBJ2-5,TRBV4-2,CASSQVGKRSQETQYF,TGTGCCAGCAGCCAAGTGGGAAAAAGATCCCAAGAGACCCAGTACTTC
NA,NA,TRBJ2-3,TRBV12-3/TRBV12-4,CASSLELRITDTQYF,TGTGCCAGCAGTTTAGAGCTTCGGATCACAGATACGCAGTATTTT
TRBD1,NA,TRBJ1-1,TRBV20-1,CSARSRDRNTEAFF,TGCAGTGCTAGATCCCGGGACAGGAACACTGAAGCTTTCTTT
NA,few,TRBJ2-3,TRBV18,CASSREFGADTQYF,TGTGCCAGCTCCCGGGAGTTTGGCGCAGATACGCAGTATTTT
TRBD1,NA,TRBJ1-1,TRBV29-1,CSVDVTGTTEAFF,TGCAGCGTTGACGTGACAGGGACCACTGAAGCTTTCTTT
NA,many,TRBJ2-1,TRBV7-3,CASSLSSGGAYNEQFF,TGTGCCAGCAGCTTAAGTAGCGGAGGGGCTTACAATGAGCAGTTCTTC
NA,NA,TRBJ2-7,TRBV2,CASRGYEQYF,TGTGCCAGCAGGGGATACGAGCAGTACTTC
NA,few,TRBJ2-7,TRBV4-3,CASSQDWRGPDEQYF,TGCGCCAGCAGCCAAGATTGGCGGGGGCCCGACGAGCAGTACTTC
TRBD2,NA,TRBJ2-5,TRBV5-6,CASSRLAVTQETQYF,TGTGCCAGCAGCCGACTAGCGGTAACCCAAGAGACCCAGTACTTC
TRBD1,many,TRBJ2-7,TRBV4-3,CASSQDFQGADEQYF,TGCGCCAGCAGCCAAGATTTTCAGGGGGCCGACGAGCAGTACTTC
NA,NA,TRBJ1-2,TRBV28,CASSPLTGGYTF,TGTGCCAGCAGTCCCCTGACAGGTGGCTACACCTTC
TRBD1,NA,TRBJ1-1,TRBV5-1,CASSLEGRGPGEAFF,TGCGCCAGCAGCTTGGAGGGCAGGGGGCCGGGTGAAGCTTTCTTT
NA,many,TRBJ2-3,TRBV5-6,CASSTKRVTDTQYF,TGTGCCAGCAGCACGAAGCGGGTCACAGATACGCAGTATTTT
NA,NA,TRBJ2-7,TRBV29-1,CSVLVGLDEQYF,TGCAGCGTTTTAGTGGGTCTGGACGAGCAGTACTTC
NA,many,TRBJ2-5,TRBV20-1,CSASSVQSRETQYF,TGCAGTGCTAGTTCGGTTCAGTCGAGAGAGACCCAGTACTTC
NA,NA,TRBJ2-7,TRBV2,CASAWTDLSSYEQYF,TGTGCCAGCGCCTGGACTGACTTGAGCTCCTACGAGCAGTACTTC
NA,few,TRBJ2-3,TRBV20-1,CSATPGDTQYF,TGCAGTGCGACGCCGGGAGATACGCAGTATTTT
NA,many,TRBJ2-5,TRBV29-1,CSVAGHDQETQYF,TGCAGCGTTGCTGGGCACGACCAAGAGACCCAGTACTTC
TRBD2,NA,TRBJ2-1,TRBV20-1,CSATSGSPHEQFF,TGCAGTGCCACTAGCGGGAGTCCCCATGAGCAGTTCTTC
TRBD2,NA,TRBJ2-1,TRBV20-1,CSAWTSGSVHEQFF,TGCAGTGCGTGGACTAGCGGGAGTGTTCATGAGCAGTTCTTC
NA,NA,TRBJ2-7,TRBV28,CASSLFDAAYEQYF,TGTGCCAGCAGTTTATTTGATGCTGCCTACGAGCAGTACTTC